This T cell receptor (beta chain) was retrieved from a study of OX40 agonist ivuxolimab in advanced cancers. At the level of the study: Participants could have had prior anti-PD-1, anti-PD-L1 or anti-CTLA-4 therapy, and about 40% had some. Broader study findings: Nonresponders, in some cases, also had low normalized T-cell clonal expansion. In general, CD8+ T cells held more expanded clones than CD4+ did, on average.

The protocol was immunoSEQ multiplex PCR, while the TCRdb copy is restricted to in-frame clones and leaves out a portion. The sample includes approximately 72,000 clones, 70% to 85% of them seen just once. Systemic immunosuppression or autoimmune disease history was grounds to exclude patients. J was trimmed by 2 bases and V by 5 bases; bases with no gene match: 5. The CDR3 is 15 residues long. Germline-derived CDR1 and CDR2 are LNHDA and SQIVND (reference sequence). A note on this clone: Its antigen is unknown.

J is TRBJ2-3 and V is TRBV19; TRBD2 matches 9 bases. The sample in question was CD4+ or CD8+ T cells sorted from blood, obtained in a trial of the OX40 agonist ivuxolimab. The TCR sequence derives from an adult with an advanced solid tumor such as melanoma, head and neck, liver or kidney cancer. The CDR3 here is CASSSGLAATDTQYF. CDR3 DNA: TGTGCCAGTAGTTCGGGACTAGCAGCCACAGATACGCAGTATTTT.